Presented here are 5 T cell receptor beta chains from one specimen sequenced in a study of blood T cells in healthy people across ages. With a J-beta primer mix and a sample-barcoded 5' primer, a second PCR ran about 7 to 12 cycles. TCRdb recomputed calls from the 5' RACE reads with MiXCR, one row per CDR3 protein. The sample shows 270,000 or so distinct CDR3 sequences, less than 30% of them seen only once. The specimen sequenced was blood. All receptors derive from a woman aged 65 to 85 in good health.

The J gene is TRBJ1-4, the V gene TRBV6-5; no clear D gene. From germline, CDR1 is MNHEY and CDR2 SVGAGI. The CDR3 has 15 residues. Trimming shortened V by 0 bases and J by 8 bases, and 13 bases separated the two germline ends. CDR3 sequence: CASSYSGSHGEKLFF. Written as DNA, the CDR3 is TGTGCCAGCAGTTACTCGGGGAGTCACGGAGAAAAACTGTTTTTT.

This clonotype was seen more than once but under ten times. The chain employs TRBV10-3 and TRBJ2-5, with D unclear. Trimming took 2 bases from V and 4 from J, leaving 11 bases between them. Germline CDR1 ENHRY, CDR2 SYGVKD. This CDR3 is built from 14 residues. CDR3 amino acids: CAISEELVGETQYF. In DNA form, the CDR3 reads TGTGCCATCAGTGAGGAGCTGGTGGGAGAGACCCAGTACTTC.

The CDR3 DNA is TGTGCCAGCAGTTCTTCAGGGGGGAAGACACCCCTCCACTTT. Its protein product is CASSSSGGKTPLHF. The genes are TRBV28 and TRBJ1-6; 7 positions match TRBD1. The V gene's germline CDR1 is MDHEN and CDR2 SYDVKM. Trimming at V came to 4 bases and at J to 11 bases, leaving 8 bases not matched to a gene. The CDR3 totals 14 residues.

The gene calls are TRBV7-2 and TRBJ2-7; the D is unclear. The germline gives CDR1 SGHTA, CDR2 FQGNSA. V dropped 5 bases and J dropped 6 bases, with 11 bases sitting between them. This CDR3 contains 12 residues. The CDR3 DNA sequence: TGTGCCAGCAGCCCGCAGACGTCCGAGCAGTACTTC. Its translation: CASSPQTSEQYF. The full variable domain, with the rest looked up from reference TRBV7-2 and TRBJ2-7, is GAGVSQSPSNKVTEKGKDVELRCDPISGHTALYWYRQSLGQGLEFLIYFQGNSAPDKSGLPSDRFSAERTGGSVSTLTIQRTQQEDSAVYLCASSPQTSEQYFGPGTRLTVT.

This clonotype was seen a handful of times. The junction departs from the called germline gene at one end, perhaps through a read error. CDR3 loop: CAIGESPGLSGNTIYF. CDR3 bases: TGTGCCATCGGTGAATCCCCAGGGCTCTCTGGAAACACCATATATTTT. V is TRBV10-3 and J is TRBJ1-3, with D possibly matching TRBD1 (5 bases). Germline V lookup: CDR1 ENHRY, CDR2 SYGVKD. This CDR3 is 16 amino acids long.